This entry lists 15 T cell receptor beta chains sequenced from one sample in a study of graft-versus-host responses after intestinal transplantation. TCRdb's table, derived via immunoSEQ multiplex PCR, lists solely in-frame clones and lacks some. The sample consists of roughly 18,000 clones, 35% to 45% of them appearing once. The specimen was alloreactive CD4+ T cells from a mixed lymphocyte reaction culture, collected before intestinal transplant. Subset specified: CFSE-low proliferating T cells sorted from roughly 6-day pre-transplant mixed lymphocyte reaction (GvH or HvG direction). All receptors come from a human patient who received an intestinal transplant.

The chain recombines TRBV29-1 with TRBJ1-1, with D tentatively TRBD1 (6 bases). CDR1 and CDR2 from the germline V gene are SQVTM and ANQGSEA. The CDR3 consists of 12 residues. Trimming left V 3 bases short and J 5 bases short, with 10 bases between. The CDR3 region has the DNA TGCAGCGTTGACCGAGGGGGAACTGAAGCTTTCTTT. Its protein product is CSVDRGGTEAFF.

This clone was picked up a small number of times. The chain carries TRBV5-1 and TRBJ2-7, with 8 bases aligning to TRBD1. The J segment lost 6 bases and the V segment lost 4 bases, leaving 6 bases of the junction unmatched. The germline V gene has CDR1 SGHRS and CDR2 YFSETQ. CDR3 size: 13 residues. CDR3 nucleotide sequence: TGCGCCAGCAGCACGACAGGGGCGGGCGAGCAGTACTTC. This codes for CASSTTGAGEQYF.

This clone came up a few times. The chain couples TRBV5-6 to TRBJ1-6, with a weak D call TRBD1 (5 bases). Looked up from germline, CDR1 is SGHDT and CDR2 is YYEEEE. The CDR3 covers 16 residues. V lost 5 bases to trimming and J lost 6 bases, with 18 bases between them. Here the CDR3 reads CASRTNPGRTNSPLHF. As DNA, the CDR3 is TGTGCCAGCAGAACAAATCCGGGACGGACTAATTCACCCCTCCACTTT.

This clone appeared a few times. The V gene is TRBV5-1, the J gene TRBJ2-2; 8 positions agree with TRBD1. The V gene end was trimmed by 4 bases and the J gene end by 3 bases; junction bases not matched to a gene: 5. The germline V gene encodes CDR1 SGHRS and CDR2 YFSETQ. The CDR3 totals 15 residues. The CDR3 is CASSADRGHTGELFF. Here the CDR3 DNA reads TGCGCCAGCAGCGCAGACAGGGGCCACACCGGGGAGCTGTTTTTT.

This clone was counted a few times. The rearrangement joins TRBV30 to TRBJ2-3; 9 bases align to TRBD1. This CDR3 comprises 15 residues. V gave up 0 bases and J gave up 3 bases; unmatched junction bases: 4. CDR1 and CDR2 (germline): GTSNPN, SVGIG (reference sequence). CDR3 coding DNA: TGTGCCTGGAGTGTTGGACAGGGGAGGACAGATACGCAGTATTTT. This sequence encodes CAWSVGQGRTDTQYF.

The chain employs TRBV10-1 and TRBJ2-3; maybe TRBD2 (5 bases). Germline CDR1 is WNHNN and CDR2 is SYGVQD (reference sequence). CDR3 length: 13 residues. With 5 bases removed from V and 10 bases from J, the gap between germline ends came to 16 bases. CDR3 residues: CASSSRELGPQYF. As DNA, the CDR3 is TGCGCCAGCAGTTCCCGGGAACTAGGTCCGCAGTATTTT.

The CDR3 reads CASSLTGVNQPQHF. CDR3 nucleotides: TGTGCCAGCAGCTTGACAGGGGTTAATCAGCCCCAGCATTTT. The V gene is TRBV5-6, the J gene TRBJ1-5, with 7 positions matching TRBD1. Germline V gives CDR1 SGHDT, CDR2 YYEEEE. The CDR3 runs to 14 residues. Trimming cost V 1 base and J 4 bases; bases outside gene matches: 2.

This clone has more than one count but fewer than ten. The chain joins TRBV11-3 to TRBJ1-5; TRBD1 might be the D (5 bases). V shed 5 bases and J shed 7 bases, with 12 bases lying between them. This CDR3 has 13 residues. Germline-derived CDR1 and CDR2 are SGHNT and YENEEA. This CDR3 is CASSQGLGQPQHF. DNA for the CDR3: TGTGCCAGCAGCCAGGGTCTGGGACAGCCCCAGCATTTT.

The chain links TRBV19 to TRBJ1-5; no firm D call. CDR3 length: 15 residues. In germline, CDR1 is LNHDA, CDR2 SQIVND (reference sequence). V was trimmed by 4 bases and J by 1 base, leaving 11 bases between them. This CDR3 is CASSRALWSNQPQHF. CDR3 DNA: TGTGCCAGTAGTAGGGCCTTATGGAGCAATCAGCCCCAGCATTTT.

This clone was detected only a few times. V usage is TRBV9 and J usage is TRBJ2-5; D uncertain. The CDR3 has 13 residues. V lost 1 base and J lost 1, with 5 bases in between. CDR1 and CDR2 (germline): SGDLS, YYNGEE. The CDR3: CASSVSPQETQYF. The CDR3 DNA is TGTGCCAGCAGCGTAAGCCCCCAAGAGACCCAGTACTTC. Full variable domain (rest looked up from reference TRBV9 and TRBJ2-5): DSGVTQTPKHLITATGQRVTLRCSPRSGDLSVYWYQQSLDQGLQFLIQYYNGEERAKGNILERFSAQQFPDLHSELNLSSLELGDSALYFCASSVSPQETQYFGPGTRLLVL.

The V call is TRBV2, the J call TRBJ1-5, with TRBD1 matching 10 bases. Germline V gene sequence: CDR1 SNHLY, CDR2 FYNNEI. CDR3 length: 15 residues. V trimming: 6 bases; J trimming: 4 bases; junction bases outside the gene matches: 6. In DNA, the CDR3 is TGTGCCAGCAGCTTGACAGGGGGCCGTAATCAGCCCCAGCATTTT. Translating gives CASSLTGGRNQPQHF.

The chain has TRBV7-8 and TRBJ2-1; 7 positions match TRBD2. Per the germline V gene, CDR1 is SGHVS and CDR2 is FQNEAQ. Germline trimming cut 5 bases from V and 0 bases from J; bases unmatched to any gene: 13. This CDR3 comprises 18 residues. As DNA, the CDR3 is TGTGCCAGCAGCGTTAGATTACACGGGGGGAGCTCCTACAATGAGCAGTTCTTC. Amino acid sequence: CASSVRLHGGSSYNEQFF.

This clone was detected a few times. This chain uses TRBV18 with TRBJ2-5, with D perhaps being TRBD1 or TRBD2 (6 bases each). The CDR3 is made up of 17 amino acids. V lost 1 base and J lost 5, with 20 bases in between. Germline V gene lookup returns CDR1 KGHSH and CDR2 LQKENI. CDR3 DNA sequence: TGTGCCAGCTCACCACAAGGGACCAGGGGAGGTCGGGAGACCCAGTACTTC. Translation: CASSPQGTRGGRETQYF.

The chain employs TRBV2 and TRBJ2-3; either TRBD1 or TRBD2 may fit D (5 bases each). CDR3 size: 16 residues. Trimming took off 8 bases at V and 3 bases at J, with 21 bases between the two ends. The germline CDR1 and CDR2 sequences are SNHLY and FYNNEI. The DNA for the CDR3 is TGTGCCAGCGGTAGGCTGGGGCCCGAGGGTACAGATACGCAGTATTTT. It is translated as CASGRLGPEGTDTQYF.

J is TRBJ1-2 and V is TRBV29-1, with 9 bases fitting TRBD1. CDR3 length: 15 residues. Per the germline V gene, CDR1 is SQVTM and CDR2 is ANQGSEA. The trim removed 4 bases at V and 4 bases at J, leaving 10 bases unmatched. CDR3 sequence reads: CSVVEGQGGSYGYTF. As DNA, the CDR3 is TGCAGCGTTGTAGAGGGACAGGGCGGATCCTATGGCTACACCTTC.